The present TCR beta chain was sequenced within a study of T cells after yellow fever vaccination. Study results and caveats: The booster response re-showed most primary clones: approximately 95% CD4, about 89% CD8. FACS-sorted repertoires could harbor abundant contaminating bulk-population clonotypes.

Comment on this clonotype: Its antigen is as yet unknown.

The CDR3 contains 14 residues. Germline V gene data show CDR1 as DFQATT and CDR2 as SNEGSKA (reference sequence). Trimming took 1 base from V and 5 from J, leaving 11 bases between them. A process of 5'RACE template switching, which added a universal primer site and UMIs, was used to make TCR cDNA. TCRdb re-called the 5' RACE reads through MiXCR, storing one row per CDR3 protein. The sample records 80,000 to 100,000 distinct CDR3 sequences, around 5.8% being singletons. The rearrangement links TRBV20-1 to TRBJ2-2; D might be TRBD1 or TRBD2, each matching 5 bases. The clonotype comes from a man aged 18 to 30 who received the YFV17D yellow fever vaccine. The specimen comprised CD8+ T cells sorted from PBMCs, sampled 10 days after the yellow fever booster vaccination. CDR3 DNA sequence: TGCAGTGCTAGAGGGTCGAGGGGTACCGGGGAGCTGTTTTTT. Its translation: CSARGSRGTGELFF.